What follows are 9 T cell receptor beta chains derived from one specimen sequenced in a study of cytomegalovirus exposure and HLA in healthy donors. Repertoires were generated with immunoSEQ multiplex PCR, while TCRdb's copy carries only in-frame clones and drops some. The sample records 250,000 or so clones, roughly 87% being singletons. Sequencing was done on a sample of PBMCs. The receptors were gathered from a man aged 18 to 30 in good health and CMV-seropositive.

The chain uses TRBV4-1 and TRBJ2-3; TRBD1 aligns across 9 bases. The V segment lost 1 base and the J segment 4 bases; nucleotides outside the gene matches: 6. CDR1 and CDR2 (germline): MGHRA, YSYEKL. This CDR3 region has 16 residues. CDR3 sequence: CASSQGTGGSPDTQYF. As DNA, the CDR3 is TGCGCCAGCAGCCAAGGAACAGGGGGCAGTCCAGATACGCAGTATTTT.

V is TRBV6-1 and J is TRBJ1-5; D possibly corresponds to TRBD1 (5 bases). CDR1 is MNHNS, CDR2 SASEGT, per germline. Trimming cost V 8 bases and J 2 bases, with 10 bases left between them. The length of the CDR3 is 13 residues. Here the CDR3 reads CASLETGNQPQHF. In DNA, the CDR3 is TGTGCCAGCCTTGAGACAGGCAATCAGCCCCAGCATTTT.

The J gene is TRBJ2-3, the V gene TRBV5-1; D call uncertain. CDR3 size: 13 residues. Trimming pared 5 bases from V and 1 base from J, leaving 8 bases between. In germline, CDR1 is SGHRS, CDR2 YFSETQ. CDR3 in amino acids: CASSLGRTDTQYF. CDR3 DNA: TGCGCCAGCAGTTTAGGTCGCACAGATACGCAGTATTTT.

This rearrangement joins TRBV7-9 to TRBJ1-5, with 8 bases fitting TRBD1. Germline trimming cut 5 bases from V and 6 bases from J; bases unmatched to any gene: 9. Germline V gene lookup returns CDR1 SEHNR and CDR2 FQNEAQ (reference sequence). The CDR3 is 15 residues long. CDR3 nucleotide sequence: TGTGCCAGCAGCGCCCCAGGGGGCGCAGGTCAGCCCCAGCATTTT. It encodes CASSAPGGAGQPQHF.

The genes are TRBV6-1 and TRBJ2-7; D may be TRBD2 (5 bases). V lost 8 bases and J 4 bases, leaving 12 bases between the germline ends. There are 12 residues in the CDR3. CDR1 is MNHNS and CDR2 is SASEGT in the germline V gene. CDR3 DNA: TGTGCCAGCGGTGGGAAGCGGTACGAGCAGTACTTC. This translates into CASGGKRYEQYF.

The gene calls are TRBV7-9 and TRBJ2-1; a possible D gene is TRBD2 (6 bases). Germline assignment: CDR1 SEHNR and CDR2 FQNEAQ (reference sequence). V lost 3 bases, J lost 0 bases, and 15 bases lay in between. The CDR3 totals 17 residues. The CDR3 sequence: CASSFFLGGNSYNEQFF. Written as DNA, the CDR3 is TGTGCCAGCAGCTTTTTTCTCGGGGGTAACTCCTACAATGAGCAGTTCTTC.

V gene TRBV2 combines with J gene TRBJ1-4; 8 bases are shared with TRBD1. V lost 4 bases to trimming and J lost 4 bases; unmatched junction nucleotides: 2. Germline lookup yields CDR1 SNHLY and CDR2 FYNNEI. This CDR3 has 14 amino acids. The chain's CDR3 is CASSGDRSNEKLFF. The CDR3 region has the DNA TGTGCCAGCAGTGGGGACAGGAGTAATGAAAAACTGTTTTTT.

This rearrangement joins TRBV12-5 to TRBJ2-7; 8 bases are shared with TRBD1. V lost 0 bases, J lost 7 bases, and 8 bases stayed unmatched. CDR1 and CDR2 (germline): LGHNT, FRNRAP. This CDR3 spans 15 amino acids. The CDR3 loop reads CASGLVQQGAGEQYF. The CDR3 nucleotides read TGTGCTAGTGGTTTGGTACAGCAGGGGGCGGGGGAGCAGTACTTC.

This chain links TRBV28 with TRBJ2-7; 8 bases are a match to TRBD1. J gave up 6 bases and V 2 bases, and 3 bases lay outside the gene matches. CDR1 and CDR2 from the germline V gene are MDHEN and SYDVKM. The length of the CDR3 is 13 residues. The CDR3 reads CASSLQGASEQYF. The CDR3 nucleotides read TGTGCCAGCAGTTTACAGGGGGCGAGCGAGCAGTACTTC.